Listed here are 10 T cell receptor beta chains from one sample, sequenced in a study of cytomegalovirus exposure and HLA in healthy donors. The PCR used 60 Vbeta and 13 Jbeta primers. The assay was immunoSEQ multiplex PCR, and TCRdb's table has in-frame clones only and misses some. The sample yields about 160,000 clones, around 80% seen once. The material sequenced was PBMCs. Source of these receptors: a female donor in good health and CMV-seronegative.

The chain has TRBV9 and TRBJ2-7, with a tentative D call TRBD1 (6 bases). There are 14 residues in the CDR3. Trimming stripped 0 bases from V and 2 bases from J, with 9 bases between. CDR1 SGDLS and CDR2 YYNGEE come from the germline V gene. The CDR3 here is CASSVGDTTYEQYF. For the CDR3, the DNA is TGTGCCAGCAGCGTAGGGGACACGACCTACGAGCAGTACTTC. Together with reference TRBV9 and TRBJ2-7, the CDR3 gives the full variable domain: DSGVTQTPKHLITATGQRVTLRCSPRSGDLSVYWYQQSLDQGLQFLIQYYNGEERAKGNILERFSAQQFPDLHSELNLSSLELGDSALYFCASSVGDTTYEQYFGPGTRLTVT.

J is TRBJ1-1 and V is TRBV4-1, with 9 bases aligning to TRBD1. Losses at the gene ends were 0 bases for V and 0 bases for J; bases not matched to a gene: 2. The V gene's germline CDR1 is MGHRA and CDR2 YSYEKL. The CDR3 is made up of 16 amino acids. Written as DNA, the CDR3 is TGCGCCAGCAGCCAAGAAGGGACAGGGATGAACACTGAAGCTTTCTTT. This gives the protein CASSQEGTGMNTEAFF.

This clone was detected only a few times. V usage is TRBV7-9 and J usage is TRBJ2-1; the D gene is possibly TRBD2 (5 bases). The CDR3 totals 16 residues. V was cut by 5 bases and J by 8 bases, with 22 bases left in between. Per germline, CDR1 SEHNR and CDR2 FQNEAQ (reference sequence). In nucleotides, the CDR3 is TGTGCCAGCAGCCCCTCTCAAAGCGGTTCGAGGGATGAGCAGTTCTTC. Encoded protein: CASSPSQSGSRDEQFF.

The chain links TRBV5-5 to TRBJ2-5, with 8 nucleotides matching TRBD1. Matching the DNA end better, TRBJ2-7 makes the J call doubtful. The CDR3 totals 16 residues. Germline CDR1 SGHKS, CDR2 YYEKEE (reference sequence). DNA for the CDR3: TGTGCCAGCAGCTCGTCTCAGGGGGCGCGCGTCCACGAGCAGTACTTC. Amino acid sequence: CASSSSQGARVHEQYF.

The chain joins TRBV11-2 to TRBJ1-4; D not resolved. This CDR3 region has 15 residues. Germline V gives CDR1 SGHAT, CDR2 FQNNGV. The V end lost 5 bases, the J end lost 2 bases, and 12 bases lay between the germline ends. CDR3 protein: CASSPGEATNEKLFF. The CDR3 DNA reads as TGTGCCAGCAGCCCTGGAGAGGCTACTAATGAAAAACTGTTTTTT.

This clone was seen more than once but under ten times. The chain employs TRBV7-9 and TRBJ2-7, with a tentative D call TRBD2 (6 bases). The germline V gene has CDR1 SEHNR and CDR2 FQNEAQ (reference sequence). The CDR3 is 16 residues long. V lost 5 bases and J 2 bases, leaving 19 bases between the germline ends. CDR3 sequence reads: CASSPGVGTGPYEQYF. The CDR3, as DNA: TGTGCCAGCAGCCCCGGCGTGGGGACTGGCCCCTACGAGCAGTACTTC.

The rearrangement uses TRBV30 and TRBJ2-5; TRBD2 agrees at 7 bases. Trimming at V came to 7 bases and at J to 1 base, leaving 9 bases not matched to a gene. The germline V gene encodes CDR1 GTSNPN and CDR2 SVGIG (reference sequence). The CDR3 spans 14 residues. The CDR3 sequence: CASRTAGRQETQYF. CDR3 nucleotide sequence: TGTGCCTCCAGAACAGCGGGGCGCCAAGAGACCCAGTACTTC.

The chain combines TRBV12-1 with TRBJ2-3; the D call TRBD2 from the table was never checked on the DNA. TRBV12-1 is termed a pseudogene. This CDR3 has 16 amino acids. This chain's CDR3 is CASSRPRLGSTDTQCF. CDR3 in DNA: TGTGCCAGCAGCAGGCCGCGACTAGGAAGCACAGATACGCAGTGTTTT.

The V gene is TRBV7-9, the J gene TRBJ1-5; D not resolved. Trimming left V 5 bases short and J 4 bases short, with 18 bases between. Germline CDR1 SEHNR, CDR2 FQNEAQ (reference sequence). CDR3 length equals 16 residues. Written as DNA, the CDR3 is TGTGCCAGCAGCCCAAGCGGAGAGGGTCGAAATCAGCCCCAGCATTTT. Encoded protein: CASSPSGEGRNQPQHF.

The chain employs TRBV15 and TRBJ1-5, with D unresolved. V was clipped by 0 bases and J by 3 bases, with 15 bases between them. Germline V gene sequence: CDR1 LNHNV, CDR2 YYDKDF (reference sequence). The CDR3 extends over 17 amino acids. In DNA form, the CDR3 reads TGTGCCACCAGCAGAGATGTATTACGGGGAGCCAATCAGCCCCAGCATTTT. Its protein product is CATSRDVLRGANQPQHF.